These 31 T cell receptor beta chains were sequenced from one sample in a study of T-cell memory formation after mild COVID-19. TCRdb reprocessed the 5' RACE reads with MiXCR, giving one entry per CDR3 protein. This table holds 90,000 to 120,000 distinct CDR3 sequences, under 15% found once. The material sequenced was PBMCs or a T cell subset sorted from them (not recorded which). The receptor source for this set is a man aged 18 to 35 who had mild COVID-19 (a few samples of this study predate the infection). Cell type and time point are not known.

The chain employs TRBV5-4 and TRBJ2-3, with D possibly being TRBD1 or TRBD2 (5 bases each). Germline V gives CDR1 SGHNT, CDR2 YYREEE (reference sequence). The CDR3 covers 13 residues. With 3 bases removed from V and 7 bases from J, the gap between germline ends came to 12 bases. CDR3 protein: CASSYDSGHTQYF. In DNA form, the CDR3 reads TGTGCCAGCAGCTATGACAGCGGTCATACGCAGTATTTT.

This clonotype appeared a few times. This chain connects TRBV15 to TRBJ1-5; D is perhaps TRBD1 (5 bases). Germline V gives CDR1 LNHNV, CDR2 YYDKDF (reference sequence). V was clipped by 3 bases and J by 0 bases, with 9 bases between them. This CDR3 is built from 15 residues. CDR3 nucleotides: TGTGCCACCAGCAGCGGGGGGGGTAGCAATCAGCCCCAGCATTTT. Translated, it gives CATSSGGGSNQPQHF.

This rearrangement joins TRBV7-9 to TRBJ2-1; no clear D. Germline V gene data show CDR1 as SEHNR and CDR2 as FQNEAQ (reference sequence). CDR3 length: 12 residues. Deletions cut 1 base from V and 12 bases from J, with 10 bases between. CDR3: CASSLGSSGQFF. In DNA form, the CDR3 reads TGTGCCAGCAGCTTAGGGTCCTCCGGGCAGTTCTTC. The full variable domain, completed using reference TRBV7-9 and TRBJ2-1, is DTGVSQNPRHKITKRGQNVTFRCDPISEHNRLYWYRQTLGQGPEFLTYFQNEAQLEKSRLLSDRFSAERPKGSFSTLEIQRTEQGDSAMYLCASSLGSSGQFFGPGTRLTVL.

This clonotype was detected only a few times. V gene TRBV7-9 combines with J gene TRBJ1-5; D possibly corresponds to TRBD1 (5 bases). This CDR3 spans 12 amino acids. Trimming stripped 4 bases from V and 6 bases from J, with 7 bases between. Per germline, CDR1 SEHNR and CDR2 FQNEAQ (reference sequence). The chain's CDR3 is CASSWGFQPQHF. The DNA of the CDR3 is TGTGCCAGCAGCTGGGGCTTTCAGCCCCAGCATTTT. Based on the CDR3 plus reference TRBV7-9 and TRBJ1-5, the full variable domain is DTGVSQNPRHKITKRGQNVTFRCDPISEHNRLYWYRQTLGQGPEFLTYFQNEAQLEKSRLLSDRFSAERPKGSFSTLEIQRTEQGDSAMYLCASSWGFQPQHFGDGTRLSIL.

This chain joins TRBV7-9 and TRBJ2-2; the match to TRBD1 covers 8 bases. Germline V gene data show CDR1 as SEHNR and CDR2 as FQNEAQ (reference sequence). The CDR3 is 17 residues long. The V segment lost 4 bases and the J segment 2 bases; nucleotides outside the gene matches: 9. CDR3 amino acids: CASSSTQGAENTGELFF. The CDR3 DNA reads TGTGCCAGCAGCTCGACTCAGGGGGCGGAAAACACCGGGGAGCTGTTTTTT.

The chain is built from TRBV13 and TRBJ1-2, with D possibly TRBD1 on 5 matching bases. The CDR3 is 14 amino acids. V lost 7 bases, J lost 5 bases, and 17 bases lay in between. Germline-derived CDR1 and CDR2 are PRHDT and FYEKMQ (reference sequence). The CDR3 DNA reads TGTGCCAGCACCGTAGGCAGGGCTGGGTATGGCTACACCTTC. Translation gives CASTVGRAGYGYTF.

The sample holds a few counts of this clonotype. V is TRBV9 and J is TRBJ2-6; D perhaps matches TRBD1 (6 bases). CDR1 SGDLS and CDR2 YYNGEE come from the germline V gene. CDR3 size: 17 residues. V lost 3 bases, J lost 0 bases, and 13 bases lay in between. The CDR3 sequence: CASSAGQFRSGANVLTF. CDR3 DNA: TGTGCCAGCAGCGCAGGACAGTTTCGCTCTGGGGCCAACGTCCTGACTTTC. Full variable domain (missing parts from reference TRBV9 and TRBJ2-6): DSGVTQTPKHLITATGQRVTLRCSPRSGDLSVYWYQQSLDQGLQFLIQYYNGEERAKGNILERFSAQQFPDLHSELNLSSLELGDSALYFCASSAGQFRSGANVLTFGAGSRLTVL.

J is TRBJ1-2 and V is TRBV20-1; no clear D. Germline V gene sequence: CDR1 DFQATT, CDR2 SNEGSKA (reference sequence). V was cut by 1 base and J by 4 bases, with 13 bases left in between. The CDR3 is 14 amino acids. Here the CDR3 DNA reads TGCAGTGCTAGAGGGCCGCCGGATCTCTATGGCTACACCTTC. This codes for CSARGPPDLYGYTF.

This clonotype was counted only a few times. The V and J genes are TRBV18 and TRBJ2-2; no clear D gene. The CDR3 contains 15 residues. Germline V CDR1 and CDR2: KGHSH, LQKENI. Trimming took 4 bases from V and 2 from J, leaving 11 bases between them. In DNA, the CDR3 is TGTGCCAGCTCACGCGCGGAAGATAACACCGGGGAGCTGTTTTTT. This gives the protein CASSRAEDNTGELFF.

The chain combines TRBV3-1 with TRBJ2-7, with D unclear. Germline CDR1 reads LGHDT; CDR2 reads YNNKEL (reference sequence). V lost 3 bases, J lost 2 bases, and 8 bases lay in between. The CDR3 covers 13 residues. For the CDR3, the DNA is TGTGCCAGCAGCCAGACTGTAACCTACGAGCAGTACTTC. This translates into CASSQTVTYEQYF.

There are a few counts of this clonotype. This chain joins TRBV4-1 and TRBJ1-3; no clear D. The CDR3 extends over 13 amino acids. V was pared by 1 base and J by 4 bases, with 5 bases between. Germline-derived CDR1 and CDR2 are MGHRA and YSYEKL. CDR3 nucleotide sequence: TGCGCCAGCAGCCAAGGCATGGGAAACACCATATATTTT. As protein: CASSQGMGNTIYF.

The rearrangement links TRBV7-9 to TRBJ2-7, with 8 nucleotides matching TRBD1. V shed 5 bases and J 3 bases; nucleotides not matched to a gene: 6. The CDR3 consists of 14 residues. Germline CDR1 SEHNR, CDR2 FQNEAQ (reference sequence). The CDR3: CASSPKGQDYEQYV. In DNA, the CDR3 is TGTGCCAGCAGCCCCAAGGGACAGGACTACGAGCAGTACGTC.

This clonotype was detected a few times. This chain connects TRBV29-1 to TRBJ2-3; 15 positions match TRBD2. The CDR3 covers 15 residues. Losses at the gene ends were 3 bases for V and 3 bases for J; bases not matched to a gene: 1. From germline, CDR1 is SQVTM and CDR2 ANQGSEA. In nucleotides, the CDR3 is TGCAGCGTTGAGGGGACTAGCGGGGGGACAGATACGCAGTATTTT. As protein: CSVEGTSGGTDTQYF.

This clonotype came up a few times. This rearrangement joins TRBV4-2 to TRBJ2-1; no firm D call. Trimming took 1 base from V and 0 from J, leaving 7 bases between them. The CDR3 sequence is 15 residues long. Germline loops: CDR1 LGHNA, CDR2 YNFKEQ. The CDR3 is CASSQVQSSYNEQFF. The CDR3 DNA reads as TGTGCCAGCAGCCAAGTCCAGAGCTCCTACAATGAGCAGTTCTTC.

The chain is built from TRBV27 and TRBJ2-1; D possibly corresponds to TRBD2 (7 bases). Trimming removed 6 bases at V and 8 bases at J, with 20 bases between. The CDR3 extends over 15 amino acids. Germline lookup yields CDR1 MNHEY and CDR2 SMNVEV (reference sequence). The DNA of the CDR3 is TGTGCCAGCAGGCCCCGAGGGGGGGGTGATCATGAGCAGTTCTTC. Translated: CASRPRGGGDHEQFF.

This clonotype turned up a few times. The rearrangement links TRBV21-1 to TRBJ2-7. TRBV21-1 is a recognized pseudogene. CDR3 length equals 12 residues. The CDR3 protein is CASSSREYEQYV. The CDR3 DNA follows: TGTGCCAGCAGCAGCCGTGAGTACGAGCAGTACGTC.

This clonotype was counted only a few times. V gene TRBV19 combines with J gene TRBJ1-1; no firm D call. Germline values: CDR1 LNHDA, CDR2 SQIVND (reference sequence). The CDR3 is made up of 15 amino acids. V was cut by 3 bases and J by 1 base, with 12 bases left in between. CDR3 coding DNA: TGTGCCAGTAGTATTTGGCGTGCTTCGAACACTGAAGCTTTCTTT. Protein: CASSIWRASNTEAFF.

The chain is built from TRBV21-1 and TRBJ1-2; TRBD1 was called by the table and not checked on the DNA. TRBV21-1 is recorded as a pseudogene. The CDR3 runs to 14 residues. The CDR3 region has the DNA TGTGCCAGCAGAAGTAGGGGGACCTCCTATGGCTACACCTTC. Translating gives CASRSRGTSYGYTF.

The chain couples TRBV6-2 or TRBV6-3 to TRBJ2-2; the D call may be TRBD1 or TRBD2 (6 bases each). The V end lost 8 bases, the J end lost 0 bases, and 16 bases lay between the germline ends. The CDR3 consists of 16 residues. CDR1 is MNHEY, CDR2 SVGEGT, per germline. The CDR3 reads CASYQARGANTGELFF. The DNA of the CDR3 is TGTGCCAGCTACCAGGCGAGGGGGGCGAACACCGGGGAGCTGTTTTTT.

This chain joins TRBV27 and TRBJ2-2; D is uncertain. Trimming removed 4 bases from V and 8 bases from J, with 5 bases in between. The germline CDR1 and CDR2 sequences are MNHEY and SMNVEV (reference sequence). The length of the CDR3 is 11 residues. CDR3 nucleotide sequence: TGTGCCAGCAGTTGGGCGGGGGAGCTGTTTTTT. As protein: CASSWAGELFF.

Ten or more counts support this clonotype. DNA of the CDR3: TGTGCCAGCAGTCCCGGGACAGGGAAAGGGGTGGGCACAGATACGCAGTATTTT. It is translated as CASSPGTGKGVGTDTQYF. The chain uses TRBV6-5 and TRBJ2-3, with 9 nucleotides matching TRBD1. V lost 5 bases to trimming and J lost 1 base; unmatched junction nucleotides: 13. This CDR3 has 18 amino acids. The germline CDR1 and CDR2 sequences are MNHEY and SVGAGI.

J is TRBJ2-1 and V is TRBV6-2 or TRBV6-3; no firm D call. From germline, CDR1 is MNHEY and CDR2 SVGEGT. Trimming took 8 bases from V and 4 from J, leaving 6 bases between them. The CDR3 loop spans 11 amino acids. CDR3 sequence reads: CASGEYNEQFF. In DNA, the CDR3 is TGTGCCAGCGGGGAATACAATGAGCAGTTCTTC.

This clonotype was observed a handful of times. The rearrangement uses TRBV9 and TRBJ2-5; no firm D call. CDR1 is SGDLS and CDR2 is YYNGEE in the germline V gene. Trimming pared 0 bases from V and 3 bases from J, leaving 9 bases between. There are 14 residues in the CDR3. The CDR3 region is CASSVDGVKETQYF. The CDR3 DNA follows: TGTGCCAGCAGCGTAGATGGGGTAAAAGAGACCCAGTACTTC.

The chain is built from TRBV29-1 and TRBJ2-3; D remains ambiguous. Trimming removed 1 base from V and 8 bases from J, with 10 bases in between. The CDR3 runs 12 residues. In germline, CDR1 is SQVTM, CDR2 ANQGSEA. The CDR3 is CSVEGSEVTQYF. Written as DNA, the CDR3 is TGCAGCGTTGAAGGTAGTGAGGTTACGCAGTATTTT.

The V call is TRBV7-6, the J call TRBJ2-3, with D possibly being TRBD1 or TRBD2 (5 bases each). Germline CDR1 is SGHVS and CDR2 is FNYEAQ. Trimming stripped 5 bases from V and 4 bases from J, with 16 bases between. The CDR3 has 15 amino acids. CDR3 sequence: CASSPTGGAADTQYF. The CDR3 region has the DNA TGTGCCAGCAGCCCCACTGGGGGAGCCGCAGATACGCAGTATTTT.

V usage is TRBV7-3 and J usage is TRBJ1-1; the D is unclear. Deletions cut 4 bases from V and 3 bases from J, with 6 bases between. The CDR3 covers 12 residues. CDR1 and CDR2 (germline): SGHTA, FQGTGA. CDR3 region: CASSYGDTEAFF. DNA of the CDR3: TGTGCCAGCAGCTATGGGGACACTGAAGCTTTCTTT.

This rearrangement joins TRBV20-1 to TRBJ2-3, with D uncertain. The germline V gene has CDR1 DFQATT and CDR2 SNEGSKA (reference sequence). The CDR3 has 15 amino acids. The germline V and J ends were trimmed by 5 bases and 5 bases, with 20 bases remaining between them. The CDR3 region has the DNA TGCAGTGCTGAGTCCGGCCGCAGACAATTAGATACGCAGTATTTT. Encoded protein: CSAESGRRQLDTQYF.

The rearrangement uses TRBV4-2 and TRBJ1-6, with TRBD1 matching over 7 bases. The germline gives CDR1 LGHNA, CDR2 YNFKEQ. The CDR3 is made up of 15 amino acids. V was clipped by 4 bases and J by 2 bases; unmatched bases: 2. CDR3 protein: CASSLQGAYNSPLHF. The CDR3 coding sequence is TGTGCCAGCAGCCTGCAGGGGGCCTATAATTCACCCCTCCACTTT.

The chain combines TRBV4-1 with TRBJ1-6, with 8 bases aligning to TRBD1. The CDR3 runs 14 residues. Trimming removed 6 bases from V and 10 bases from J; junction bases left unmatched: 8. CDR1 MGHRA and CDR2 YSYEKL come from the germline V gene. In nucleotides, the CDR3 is TGCGCCAGCAGAACCGGGACAGGTGGGTCACCCCTCCACTTT. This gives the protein CASRTGTGGSPLHF.

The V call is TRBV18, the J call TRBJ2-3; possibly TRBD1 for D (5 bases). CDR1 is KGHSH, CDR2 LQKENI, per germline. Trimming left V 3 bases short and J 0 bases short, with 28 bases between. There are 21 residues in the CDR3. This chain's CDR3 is CASSPARVDEYRAVSTDTQYF. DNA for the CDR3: TGTGCCAGCTCACCTGCCAGGGTAGACGAATACCGGGCAGTCAGCACAGATACGCAGTATTTT.

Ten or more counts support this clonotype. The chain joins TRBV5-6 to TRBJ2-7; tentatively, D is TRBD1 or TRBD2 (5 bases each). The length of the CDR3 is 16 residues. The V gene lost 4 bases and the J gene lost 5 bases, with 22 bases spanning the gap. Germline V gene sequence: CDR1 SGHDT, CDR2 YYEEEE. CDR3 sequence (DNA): TGTGCCAGCAGCGGCGGCCGGGACCGGCGAATCAACGAGCAGTACTTC. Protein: CASSGGRDRRINEQYF.